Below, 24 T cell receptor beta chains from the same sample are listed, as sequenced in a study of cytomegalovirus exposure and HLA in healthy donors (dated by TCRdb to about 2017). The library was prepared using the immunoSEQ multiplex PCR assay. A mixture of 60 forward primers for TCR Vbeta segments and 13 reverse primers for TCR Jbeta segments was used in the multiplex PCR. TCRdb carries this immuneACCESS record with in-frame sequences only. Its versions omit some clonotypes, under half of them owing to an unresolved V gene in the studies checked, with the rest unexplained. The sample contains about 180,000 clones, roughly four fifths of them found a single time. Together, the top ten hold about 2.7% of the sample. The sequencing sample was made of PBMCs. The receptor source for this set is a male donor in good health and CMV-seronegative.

The CDR3 is CASSYSGEQETQYF. The DNA for the CDR3 is TGTGCCAGCAGTTACTCAGGGGAACAAGAGACCCAGTACTTC. This chain uses TRBV6-5 with TRBJ2-5; tentative D call: TRBD1 (5 bases). Germline values: CDR1 MNHEY, CDR2 SVGAGI. The CDR3 totals 14 residues. The V end was cut by 0 bases, the J end by 2 bases, with 7 bases between.

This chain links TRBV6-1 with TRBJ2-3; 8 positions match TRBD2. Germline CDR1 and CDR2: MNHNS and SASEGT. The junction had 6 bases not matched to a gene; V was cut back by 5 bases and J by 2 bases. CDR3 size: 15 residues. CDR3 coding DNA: TGTGCCAGCAGTACCAGCGGGGGCCACACAGATACGCAGTATTTT. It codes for CASSTSGGHTDTQYF.

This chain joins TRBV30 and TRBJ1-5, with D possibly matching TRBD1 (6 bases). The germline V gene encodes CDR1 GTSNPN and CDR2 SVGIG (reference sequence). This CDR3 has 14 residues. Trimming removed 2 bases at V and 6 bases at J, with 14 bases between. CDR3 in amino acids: CAWSQGNGGQPQHF. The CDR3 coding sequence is TGTGCCTGGAGTCAGGGGAATGGGGGTCAGCCCCAGCATTTT.

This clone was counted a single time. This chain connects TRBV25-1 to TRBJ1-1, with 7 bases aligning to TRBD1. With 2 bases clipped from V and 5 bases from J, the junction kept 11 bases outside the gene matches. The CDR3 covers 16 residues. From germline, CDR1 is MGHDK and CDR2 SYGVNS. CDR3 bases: TGTGCCAGCAGTGAAGACAGGGTTCGGGGAGAGACTGAAGCTTTCTTT. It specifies CASSEDRVRGETEAFF.

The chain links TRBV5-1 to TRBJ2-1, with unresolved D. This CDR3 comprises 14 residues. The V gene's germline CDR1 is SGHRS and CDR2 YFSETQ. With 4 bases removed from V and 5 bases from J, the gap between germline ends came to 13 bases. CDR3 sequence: CASSVTARNNEQFF. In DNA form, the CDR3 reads TGCGCCAGCAGCGTGACGGCTAGAAACAATGAGCAGTTCTTC.

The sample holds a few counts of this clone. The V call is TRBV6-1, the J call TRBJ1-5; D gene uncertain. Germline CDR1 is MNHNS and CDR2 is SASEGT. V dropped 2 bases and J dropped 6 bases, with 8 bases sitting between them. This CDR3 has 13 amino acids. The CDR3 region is CASSELTRQPQHF. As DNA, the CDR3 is TGTGCCAGCAGTGAACTCACACGTCAGCCCCAGCATTTT.

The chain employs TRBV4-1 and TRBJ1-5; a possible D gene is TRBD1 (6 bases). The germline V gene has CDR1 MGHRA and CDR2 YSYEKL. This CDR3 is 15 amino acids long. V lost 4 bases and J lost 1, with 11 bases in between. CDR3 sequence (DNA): TGCGCCAGCAGCCGACAGGTCTGGAGCAATCAGCCCCAGCATTTT. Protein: CASSRQVWSNQPQHF.

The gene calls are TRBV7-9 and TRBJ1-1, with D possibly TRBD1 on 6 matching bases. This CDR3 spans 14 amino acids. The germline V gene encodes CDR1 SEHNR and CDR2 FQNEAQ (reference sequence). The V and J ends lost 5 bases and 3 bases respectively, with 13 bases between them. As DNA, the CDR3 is TGTGCCAGCAGCCCCCGGGACACTCACACTGAAGCTTTCTTT. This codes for CASSPRDTHTEAFF.

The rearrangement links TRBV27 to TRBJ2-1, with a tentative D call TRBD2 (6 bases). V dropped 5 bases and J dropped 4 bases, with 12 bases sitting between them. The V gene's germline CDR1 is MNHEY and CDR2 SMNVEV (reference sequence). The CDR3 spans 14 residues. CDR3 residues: CASSLGGLYNEQFF. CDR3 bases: TGTGCCAGCAGTCTCGGGGGACTTTACAATGAGCAGTTCTTC.

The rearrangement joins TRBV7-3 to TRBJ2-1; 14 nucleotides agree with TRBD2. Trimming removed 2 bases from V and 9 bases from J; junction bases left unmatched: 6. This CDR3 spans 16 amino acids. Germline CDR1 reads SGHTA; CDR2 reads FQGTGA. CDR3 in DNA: TGTGCCAGCAGCTTATCAGGACTAGCGGGAGGAGCTGAGCAGTTCTTC. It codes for CASSLSGLAGGAEQFF. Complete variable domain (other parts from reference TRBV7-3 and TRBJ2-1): GAGVSQTPSNKVTEKGKYVELRCDPISGHTALYWYRQSLGQGPEFLIYFQGTGAADDSGLPNDRFFAVRPEGSVSTLKIQRTERGDSAVYLCASSLSGLAGGAEQFFGPGTRLTVL.

The DNA of the CDR3 is TGTGCCAGCGGGAGGGGTAACAATGAGCAGTTCTTC. Its protein product is CASGRGNNEQFF. This chain joins TRBV11-3 and TRBJ2-1, with TRBD2 matching over 7 bases. Germline-derived CDR1 and CDR2 are SGHNT and YENEEA. The CDR3 length is 12 residues. V was clipped by 8 bases and J by 5 bases; unmatched bases: 3. Variable domain in full (rest from reference TRBV11-3 and TRBJ2-1): EAGVVQSPRYKIIEKKQPVAFWCNPISGHNTLYWYLQNLGQGPELLIRYENEEAVDDSQLPKDRFSAERLKGVDSTLKIQPAELGDSAVYLCASGRGNNEQFFGPGTRLTVL.

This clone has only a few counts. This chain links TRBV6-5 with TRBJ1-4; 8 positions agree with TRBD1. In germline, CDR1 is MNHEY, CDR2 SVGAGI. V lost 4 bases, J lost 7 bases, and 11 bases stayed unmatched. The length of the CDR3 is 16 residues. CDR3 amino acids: CASSSSLGQVFEKLFF. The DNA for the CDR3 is TGTGCCAGCAGTTCATCGCTGGGACAGGTTTTTGAAAAACTGTTTTTT.

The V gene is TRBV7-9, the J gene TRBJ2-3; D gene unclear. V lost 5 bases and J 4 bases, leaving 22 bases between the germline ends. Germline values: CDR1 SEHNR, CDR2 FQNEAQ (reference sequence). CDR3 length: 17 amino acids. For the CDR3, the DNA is TGTGCCAGCAGCGTACCAAGAACAGCCTCCACCGCAGATACGCAGTATTTT. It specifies CASSVPRTASTADTQYF.

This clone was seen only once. Here the CDR3 DNA reads TGTGCCAGCGGACGTGACGGGGGGCGTGAAGCTTTCTTT. This translates into CASGRDGGREAFF. The chain is built from TRBV11-2 and TRBJ1-1, with TRBD1 as a possible D gene (6 bases). Germline V lookup: CDR1 SGHAT, CDR2 FQNNGV. The CDR3 runs 13 residues. V was shortened by 8 bases and J by 7 bases, with 17 bases between the two germline ends.

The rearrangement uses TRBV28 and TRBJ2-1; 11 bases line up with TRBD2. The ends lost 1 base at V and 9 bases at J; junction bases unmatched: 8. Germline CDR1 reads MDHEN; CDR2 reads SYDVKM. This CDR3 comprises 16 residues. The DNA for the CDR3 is TGTGCCAGCAGTTTATCCGGGACTAGCGGACACCGTGAGCAGTTCTTC. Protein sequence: CASSLSGTSGHREQFF.

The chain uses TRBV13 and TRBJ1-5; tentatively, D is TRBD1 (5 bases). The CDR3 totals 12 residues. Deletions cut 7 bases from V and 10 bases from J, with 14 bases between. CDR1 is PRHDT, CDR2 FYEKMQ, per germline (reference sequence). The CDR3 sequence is CASMERQGPQHF. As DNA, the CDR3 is TGTGCCAGCATGGAGAGGCAGGGACCCCAGCATTTT.

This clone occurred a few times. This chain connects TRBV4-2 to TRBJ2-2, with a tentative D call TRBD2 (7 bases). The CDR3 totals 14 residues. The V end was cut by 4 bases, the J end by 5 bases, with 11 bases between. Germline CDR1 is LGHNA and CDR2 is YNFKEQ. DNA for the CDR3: TGTGCCAGCAGCCGGGGGGGGCAAACCGGGGAGCTGTTTTTT. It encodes CASSRGGQTGELFF.

The CDR3 coding sequence is TGTGCCATCAGTGAGTCGATAATCACTAGCGGGACTTACGAGCAGTACTTC. It codes for CAISESIITSGTYEQYF. This chain links TRBV10-3 with TRBJ2-7, with TRBD2 matching over 10 bases. V dropped 0 bases and J dropped 4; count of bases not matched to a gene: 9. Germline V lookup: CDR1 ENHRY, CDR2 SYGVKD. The CDR3 totals 17 residues.

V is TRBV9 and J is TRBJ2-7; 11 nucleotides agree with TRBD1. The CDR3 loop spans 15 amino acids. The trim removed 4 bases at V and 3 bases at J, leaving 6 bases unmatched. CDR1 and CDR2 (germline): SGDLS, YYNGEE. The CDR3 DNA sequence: TGTGCCAGCAGCACAGGGACAGGGGGTTTCTACGAGCAGTACTTC. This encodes CASSTGTGGFYEQYF.

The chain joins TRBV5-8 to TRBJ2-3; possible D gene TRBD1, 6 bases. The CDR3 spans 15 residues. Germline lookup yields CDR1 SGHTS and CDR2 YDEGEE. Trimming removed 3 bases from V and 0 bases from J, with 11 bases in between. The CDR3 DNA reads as TGTGCCAGCAGCTCCAGAGGGGGAAGCACAGATACGCAGTATTTT. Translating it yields CASSSRGGSTDTQYF.

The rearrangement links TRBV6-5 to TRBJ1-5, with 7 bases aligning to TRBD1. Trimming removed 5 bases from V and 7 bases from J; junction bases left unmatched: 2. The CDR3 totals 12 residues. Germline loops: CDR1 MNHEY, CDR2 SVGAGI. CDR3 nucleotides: TGTGCCAGCAGTACGGACAGGCAGCCCCAGCATTTT. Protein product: CASSTDRQPQHF.

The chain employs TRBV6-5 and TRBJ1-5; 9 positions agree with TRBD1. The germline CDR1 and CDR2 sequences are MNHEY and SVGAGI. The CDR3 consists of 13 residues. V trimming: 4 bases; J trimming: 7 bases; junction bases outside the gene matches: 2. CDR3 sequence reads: CASSWTGEQPQHF. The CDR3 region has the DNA TGTGCCAGCAGTTGGACAGGGGAGCAGCCCCAGCATTTT.

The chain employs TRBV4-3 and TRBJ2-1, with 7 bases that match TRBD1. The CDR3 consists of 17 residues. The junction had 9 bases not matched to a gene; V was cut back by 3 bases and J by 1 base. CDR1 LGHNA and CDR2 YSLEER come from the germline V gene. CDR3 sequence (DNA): TGCGCCAGCAGCCACCCCCTCGGGACAGCATCCTACAATGAGCAGTTCTTC. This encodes CASSHPLGTASYNEQFF.

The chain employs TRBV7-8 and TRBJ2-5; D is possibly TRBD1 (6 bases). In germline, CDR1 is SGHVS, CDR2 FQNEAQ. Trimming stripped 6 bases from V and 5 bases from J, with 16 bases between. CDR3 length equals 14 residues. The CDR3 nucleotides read TGTGCCAGCAGAGGGGGACGCCTCAGGGAGACCCAGTACTTC. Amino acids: CASRGGRLRETQYF.